The entry below gives a single TCR beta chain sequence along with its context. The data were taken from a study of cytomegalovirus exposure and HLA in healthy donors. The PCR ran on 60 Vbeta and 13 Jbeta primers. Only in-frame clones appear in the TCRdb table, and some are missing; sequencing was by immunoSEQ multiplex PCR. The sample lists approximately 140,000 clones, approximately 80% occurring once. This CDR3 is built from 14 residues. Germline trimming cut 3 bases from V and 4 bases from J; bases unmatched to any gene: 3. Germline V lookup: CDR1 MNHEY, CDR2 SVGAGI. The TCR was taken from a man aged 35 to 55 in good health and CMV-seronegative. Material: PBMCs. V is TRBV6-5 and J is TRBJ2-7, with 10 bases that match TRBD1. CDR3 DNA sequence: TGTGCCAGCAGTTATGGGACAGGGGTGTACGAGCAGTACTTC. As protein: CASSYGTGVYEQYF.